The clone carrying this T cell receptor (beta chain) was found once. The data are from a study of T cell responses to AZD1222 COVID-19 vaccine. V lost 8 bases and J 6 bases, leaving 16 bases between the germline ends. The CDR3 covers 13 residues. Libraries were prepared by immunoSEQ multiplex PCR; TCRdb keeps only in-frame clonotypes and omits some of them. Of 120,000 to 150,000 clones in the sample, 91% are singletons; the top ten hold more than 1.4%. The source material was peripheral blood, sampled on day 0 of AZD1222 vaccination. The chain recombines TRBV12-3 or TRBV12-4 with TRBJ2-5, with D possibly matching TRBD2 (6 bases). This sequence originates from an adult in good health. For the CDR3, the DNA is TGTGCCAGCGAGACTGGAGGCGGGAAGACCCAGTACTTC. It yields the protein CASETGGGKTQYF.